These 26 T cell receptor beta chains originate from one sample sequenced in a study of identical twins. TCRdb used MiXCR to reprocess the 5' RACE reads, holding one entry per CDR3 protein. Of about 100,000 distinct CDR3 sequences detected, roughly 6% appear once; the ten largest clones hold more than 10%. Specimen: memory T cells sorted from blood. These receptors were collected from a woman in her 50s in good health.

The sample holds many counts of this clonotype. In DNA form, the CDR3 reads TGTGCCACCAGTGTGGGCCATAGCGGGTACAGCTCCTACAATGAGCAGTTCTTC. Translated, it gives CATSVGHSGYSSYNEQFF. The V gene is TRBV24-1, the J gene TRBJ2-1, with TRBD2 matching over 7 bases. V lost 5 bases and J lost 0; bases outside the gene matches: 12. This CDR3 comprises 18 residues. Germline V gives CDR1 KGHDR, CDR2 SFDVKD.

This chain uses TRBV3-1 with TRBJ1-2; D is perhaps TRBD1 (5 bases). V was cut by 0 bases and J by 4 bases, with 12 bases left in between. The CDR3 consists of 15 residues. Per germline, CDR1 LGHDT and CDR2 YNNKEL (reference sequence). The CDR3 nucleotides read TGTGCCAGCAGCCAAGAGTCGGGGGAGATCTATGGCTACACCTTC. Translated, it gives CASSQESGEIYGYTF.

This clonotype was picked up many times. The gene calls are TRBV6-5 and TRBJ2-1; 8 nucleotides align to TRBD2. From germline, CDR1 is MNHEY and CDR2 SVGAGI. The ends lost 2 bases at V and 16 bases at J; junction bases unmatched: 10. There are 13 residues in the CDR3. For the CDR3, the DNA is TGTGCCAGCAGTTACACAACGGGACTAGAGATTTTCTTC. Residues: CASSYTTGLEIFF.

This clonotype appeared many times. The chain couples TRBV29-1 to TRBJ2-1, with a possible D match to TRBD1 (6 bases). V lost 4 bases and J 7 bases, leaving 17 bases between the germline ends. This CDR3 spans 14 amino acids. Germline CDR1 is SQVTM and CDR2 is ANQGSEA. CDR3 in amino acids: CSVGTGFLSNEQFF. CDR3 DNA sequence: TGCAGCGTTGGAACAGGGTTTTTGAGTAATGAGCAGTTCTTC.

This clonotype has at least ten counts. The chain links TRBV12-3 or TRBV12-4 to TRBJ1-5, with 7 bases fitting TRBD1. This CDR3 has 15 residues. Trimming took 5 bases from V and 3 from J; bases not matched to a gene: 7. The CDR3 sequence is CASSRDSTFNQPQHF. The CDR3, as DNA: TGTGCCAGCAGTAGGGACAGCACTTTCAATCAGCCCCAGCATTTT.

This clonotype was counted ten times or more. The chain is built from TRBV20-1 and TRBJ2-3; 12 nucleotides align to TRBD2. Germline assignment: CDR1 DFQATT and CDR2 SNEGSKA (reference sequence). Unmatched junction bases numbered 6, after V lost 5 bases and J lost 0 bases. CDR3 length equals 16 residues. CDR3: CSASRTSGKSTDTQYF. The CDR3 DNA is TGCAGTGCTTCCCGGACTAGCGGGAAAAGCACAGATACGCAGTATTTT.

This clonotype was found many times. The chain joins TRBV5-1 to TRBJ2-5; 11 bases line up with TRBD2. V lost 4 bases and J lost 4; bases outside the gene matches: 3. The germline gives CDR1 SGHRS, CDR2 YFSETQ. This CDR3 is built from 14 residues. The CDR3 sequence is CASSDGLAGETQYF. As DNA, the CDR3 is TGCGCCAGCAGCGACGGACTAGCGGGAGAGACCCAGTACTTC.

This clonotype appeared many times. The chain recombines TRBV20-1 with TRBJ2-7; 12 bases map to TRBD2. This CDR3 is 14 amino acids long. In germline, CDR1 is DFQATT, CDR2 SNEGSKA (reference sequence). J gave up 6 bases and V 6 bases, and 9 bases lay outside the gene matches. CDR3 residues: CSALAGGPTTEQYF. The CDR3 DNA follows: TGCAGTGCGCTAGCGGGAGGGCCTACCACCGAGCAGTACTTC.

This clonotype was detected many times. This chain links TRBV7-8 with TRBJ1-1; TRBD1 matches at 7 bases. This CDR3 spans 17 amino acids. The V gene's germline CDR1 is SGHVS and CDR2 FQNEAQ. J was trimmed by 0 bases and V by 6 bases; bases with no gene match: 13. In DNA, the CDR3 is TGTGCCAGCAGTCGGACAGGTTCCCAAAACATGAACACTGAAGCTTTCTTT. Translation: CASSRTGSQNMNTEAFF.

On this clonotype: A much bigger clone sits one base away, suggesting this may be a read error. V and J are TRBV9 and TRBJ2-5, with D unclear. CDR3 size: 14 residues. In germline, CDR1 is SGDLS, CDR2 YYNGEE. V lost 0 bases, J lost 4 bases, and 10 bases lay in between. CDR3 sequence: CASSVGALRETQYF. CDR3 in DNA: TGTGCCAGCAGCGTAGGGGCCCTACGAGAGACCCAGTACTTC.

The chain is built from TRBV7-8 and TRBJ1-6; unclear D gene. With 0 bases removed from V and 10 bases from J, the gap between germline ends came to 10 bases. Germline CDR1 is SGHVS and CDR2 is FQNEAQ. The CDR3 consists of 14 residues. CDR3 region: CASSLAGGASPLHF. The CDR3 nucleotides read TGTGCCAGCAGCTTAGCGGGTGGTGCCTCACCCCTCCACTTT.

Turning to this clonotype: This could be a read error, since a much larger clone is one nucleotide away. The rearrangement joins TRBV5-1 to TRBJ2-1; D is possibly TRBD2 (6 bases). The CDR3 totals 15 residues. Trimming shortened V by 4 bases and J by 0 bases, and 11 bases separated the two germline ends. Germline lookup yields CDR1 SGHRS and CDR2 YFSETQ. In DNA, the CDR3 is TGCGCCAGCAGCCCCGGACTAACCTCCTACAATGAGCAGTTCTTC. This translates into CASSPGLTSYNEQFF. The whole variable domain, remainder taken from reference TRBV5-1 and TRBJ2-1, is KAGVTQTPRYLIKTRGQQVTLSCSPISGHRSVSWYQQTPGQGLQFLFEYFSETQRNKGNFPGRFSGRQFSNSRSEMNVSTLELGDSALYLCASSPGLTSYNEQFFGPGTRLTVL.

This clonotype was seen repeatedly, ten times or more. This rearrangement joins TRBV5-4 to TRBJ2-3; TRBD2 matches 10 bases. The CDR3 has 17 amino acids. V shed 3 bases, J shed 6 bases, and the junction held 13 bases outside the gene matches. CDR1 is SGHNT, CDR2 YYREEE, per germline (reference sequence). The CDR3 DNA follows: TGTGCCAGCAGCTCTGGCAAGCTAGCGGGAGCATCCGATACGCAGTATTTT. Amino acids: CASSSGKLAGASDTQYF.

The chain couples TRBV7-7 to TRBJ2-2, with 7 bases aligning to TRBD1. V shed 5 bases, J shed 0 bases, and the junction held 3 bases outside the gene matches. CDR1 and CDR2 from the germline V gene are SSHAT and FNYEAQ (reference sequence). The CDR3 totals 15 residues. As DNA, the CDR3 is TGTGCCAGCAGCACCGGGACAGCGAACACCGGGGAGCTGTTTTTT. Amino acid sequence: CASSTGTANTGELFF. Using reference TRBV7-7 and TRBJ2-2 for the parts outside the CDR3, the full variable domain is GAGVSQSPRYKVTKRGQDVTLRCDPISSHATLYWYQQALGQGPEFLTYFNYEAQPDKSGLPSDRFSAERPEGSISTLTIQRTEQRDSAMYRCASSTGTANTGELFFGEGSRLTVL.

This rearrangement joins TRBV19 to TRBJ2-1; possible D gene TRBD2, 6 bases. Germline loops: CDR1 LNHDA, CDR2 SQIVND (reference sequence). V lost 1 base, J lost 4 bases, and 11 bases lay in between. This CDR3 region has 15 residues. Written as DNA, the CDR3 is TGTGCCAGTAGTATAGTAGCGGTCCGGTACAATGAGCAGTTCTTC. It translates to CASSIVAVRYNEQFF.

This chain connects TRBV7-9 to TRBJ2-7; D gene uncertain. The CDR3 contains 12 residues. Germline V gene lookup returns CDR1 SEHNR and CDR2 FQNEAQ (reference sequence). V lost 4 bases, J lost 0 bases, and 4 bases lay in between. The CDR3 DNA sequence: TGTGCCAGCAGCTCCAGCTCCTACGAGCAGTACTTC. Translating it yields CASSSSSYEQYF.

There are many counts of this clonotype. The CDR3 coding sequence is TGTGCCAGCAGTGAAAGTCGAGCGGGAGGAGGTGGTCGCACCGGGGAGCTGTTTTTT. Protein: CASSESRAGGGGRTGELFF. The chain couples TRBV2 to TRBJ2-2; TRBD2 aligns across 9 bases. This CDR3 is built from 19 residues. V lost 2 bases and J lost 4; bases outside the gene matches: 14. The V gene's germline CDR1 is SNHLY and CDR2 FYNNEI.

This clonotype was picked up a small number of times. The chain is built from TRBV5-4 and TRBJ2-3, with TRBD1 matching over 11 bases. CDR3 size: 16 residues. With 3 bases clipped from V and 5 bases from J, the junction kept 8 bases outside the gene matches. Per the germline V gene, CDR1 is SGHNT and CDR2 is YYREEE (reference sequence). CDR3 DNA sequence: TGTGCCAGCAGCTCCCCGAGGACAGGGGGCGAAGATACGCAGTATTTT. Protein product: CASSSPRTGGEDTQYF. Together with reference TRBV5-4 and TRBJ2-3, the CDR3 gives the full variable domain: ETGVTQSPTHLIKTRGQQVTLRCSSQSGHNTVSWYQQALGQGPQFIFQYYREEENGRGNFPPRFSGLQFPNYSSELNVNALELDDSALYLCASSSPRTGGEDTQYFGPGTRLTVL.

In its sample, this clonotype was seen many times. This sequence joins TRBV7-2 and TRBJ2-7; possibly TRBD1 for D (6 bases). This CDR3 comprises 14 residues. Trimming cost V 8 bases and J 1 base, with 15 bases left between them. The germline V gene encodes CDR1 SGHTA and CDR2 FQGNSA. CDR3 region: CASGTRTESYEQYF. The CDR3 bases are TGTGCCAGCGGAACCCGGACAGAGTCCTACGAGCAGTACTTC.

This clonotype occurred many times. The J gene is TRBJ2-2, the V gene TRBV7-2; D might be TRBD1 or TRBD2, each matching 5 bases. The germline V gene has CDR1 SGHTA and CDR2 FQGNSA. V dropped 5 bases and J dropped 4 bases, with 14 bases sitting between them. The CDR3 consists of 15 residues. The CDR3 DNA is TGTGCCAGCAGCCCCGAGGGGCGCGGCACCGGGGAGCTGTTTTTT. As protein: CASSPEGRGTGELFF.

This clonotype was seen a handful of times. The chain carries TRBV5-5 and TRBJ1-6; the D is unclear. The V gene lost 0 bases and the J gene lost 9 bases, with 10 bases spanning the gap. Germline CDR1 reads SGHKS; CDR2 reads YYEKEE (reference sequence). This CDR3 region has 14 residues. CDR3 coding DNA: TGTGCCAGCAGCTTGGATTTTCTCTCTTCACCCCTCCACTTT. It encodes CASSLDFLSSPLHF. Variable domain in full (rest from reference TRBV5-5 and TRBJ1-6): DAGVTQSPTHLIKTRGQQVTLRCSPISGHKSVSWYQQVLGQGPQFIFQYYEKEERGRGNFPDRFSARQFPNYSSELNVNALLLGDSALYLCASSLDFLSSPLHFGNGTRLTVT.

This clonotype was seen many times. This chain connects TRBV20-1 to TRBJ1-5, with 9 bases that match TRBD1. This CDR3 comprises 15 residues. V lost 6 bases, J lost 1 base, and 7 bases stayed unmatched. Germline values: CDR1 DFQATT, CDR2 SNEGSKA (reference sequence). CDR3 in amino acids: CSATGQGASNQPQHF. CDR3 DNA: TGCAGTGCCACGGGACAGGGAGCGAGCAATCAGCCCCAGCATTTT.

The rearrangement links TRBV19 to TRBJ1-1, with D perhaps matching TRBD1 (5 bases). V lost 10 bases and J lost 6, with 12 bases in between. This CDR3 spans 11 amino acids. The germline gives CDR1 LNHDA, CDR2 SQIVND (reference sequence). Here the CDR3 reads CATRGRAEAFF. The CDR3 DNA is TGTGCCACCCGGGGGAGGGCTGAAGCTTTCTTT.

In its sample, this clonotype was seen many times. The chain is built from TRBV20-1 and TRBJ2-5, with no clear D. Germline-derived CDR1 and CDR2 are DFQATT and SNEGSKA (reference sequence). With 0 bases removed from V and 0 bases from J, the gap between germline ends came to 8 bases. CDR3 length equals 14 residues. The CDR3 spells CSARDATHQETQYF. The CDR3 DNA follows: TGCAGTGCTAGAGACGCCACCCACCAAGAGACCCAGTACTTC.

The J gene is TRBJ2-7, the V gene TRBV24-1; no firm D call. Between the trimmed V and J ends, which lost 9 bases and 1 base, there was a span of 15 bases. Germline V gives CDR1 KGHDR, CDR2 SFDVKD. The CDR3 runs 14 residues. The CDR3 DNA reads as TGTGCCACCCCATTCTGGTCCGTTTCCTACGAGCAGTACGTC. This translates into CATPFWSVSYEQYV.

The sample holds many counts of this clonotype. The J gene is TRBJ2-1, the V gene TRBV18, with unresolved D. This CDR3 region has 13 residues. Trimming took 3 bases from V and 4 from J, leaving 7 bases between them. Germline loops: CDR1 KGHSH, CDR2 LQKENI. The CDR3 DNA reads as TGTGCCAGCTCACCGTTAGGGTACAATGAGCAGTTCTTC. Its translation is CASSPLGYNEQFF.